These 4 T cell receptor beta chains were sequenced from one sample in a study of Graves' ophthalmopathy and Graves' hyperthyroidism. Amplification of the TCR beta CDR3 regions used RNA transcripts (as template). HTBI primers were used in a first-round RT-PCR, which preceded a second-round multiplex PCR. TCRdb re-derived calls from the multiplex PCR reads in MiXCR, one entry per CDR3 protein. The sample has approximately 700,000 distinct CDR3 sequences, over 40% seen once. Sequencing was carried out using peripheral blood. These receptors all come from an adult man with Graves' ophthalmopathy.

This clonotype was seen repeatedly, ten times or more. This chain joins TRBV29-1 and TRBJ1-2; no firm D call. The V end lost 1 base, the J end lost 3 bases, and 15 bases lay between the germline ends. The germline gives CDR1 SQVTM, CDR2 ANQGSEA. This CDR3 contains 15 residues. Written as DNA, the CDR3 is TGCAGCGTTGAAGGTTCCAAGGGAGGTGACTATGGCTACACCTTC. It yields the protein CSVEGSKGGDYGYTF.

This clonotype was found many times. The gene calls are TRBV4-1 and TRBJ2-7, with TRBD2 identical over 9 bases. There are 16 residues in the CDR3. V lost 0 bases, J lost 4 bases, and 7 bases stayed unmatched. Looked up from germline, CDR1 is MGHRA and CDR2 is YSYEKL. This chain's CDR3 is CASSQDLGLAQYEQYF. DNA of the CDR3: TGCGCCAGCAGCCAAGATTTAGGACTAGCGCAATACGAGCAGTACTTC.

The chain carries TRBV29-1 and TRBJ1-2, with no clear D. CDR3 length: 12 amino acids. Trimming cost V 8 bases and J 2 bases, with 12 bases left between them. In germline, CDR1 is SQVTM, CDR2 ANQGSEA. Here the CDR3 DNA reads TGCAGCACAAGCGGGCCAAACTATGGCTACACCTTC. Translation: CSTSGPNYGYTF. Full variable domain (remainder filled in from reference TRBV29-1 and TRBJ1-2): SAVISQKPSRDICQRGTSLTIQCQVDSQVTMMFWYRQQPGQSLTLIATANQGSEATYESGFVIDKFPISRPNLTFSTLTVSNMSPEDSSIYLCSTSGPNYGYTFGSGTRLTVV.

The chain is built from TRBV20-1 and TRBJ2-2; D unresolved. The ends were cut back, 2 bases at V and 7 bases at J, with 11 bases in the middle. Per the germline V gene, CDR1 is DFQATT and CDR2 is SNEGSKA (reference sequence). The CDR3 spans 13 residues. CDR3 in amino acids: CSARKGGDGELFF. The CDR3 nucleotides read TGCAGTGCTAGAAAGGGTGGGGACGGGGAGCTGTTTTTT.